The next 17 T cell receptor beta chains were all read from a single sample in a study of CD8+ T cells in alopecia areata. Four to six patients had their CD4+ cells sorted into CD25+CD127- cells. TCR sequencing used cDNA made by reverse transcription of extracted RNA. Method: immunoSEQ multiplex PCR; TCRdb's copy keeps in-frame clones and lacks some. The top ten clones hold approximately 2% of a sample with under 40,000 clones, under 65% of them seen once. Sequencing was done on a sample of CD4+ Tregs sorted from blood. These TCRs come from a human donor with alopecia areata.

The chain joins TRBV4-1 to TRBJ2-2, with D maybe TRBD2 (6 bases). The CDR3 is 16 amino acids. Trimming took off 0 bases at V and 4 bases at J, with 12 bases between the two ends. The germline V gene has CDR1 MGHRA and CDR2 YSYEKL. CDR3 sequence (DNA): TGCGCCAGCAGCCAAGACCGGAGGGCCGGCACCGGGGAGCTGTTTTTT. This encodes CASSQDRRAGTGELFF.

Here the CDR3 reads CASRPPLGEQYF. In DNA, the CDR3 is TGCGCCAGCCGACCTCCTCTGGGCGAGCAGTACTTC. The gene calls are TRBV5-1 and TRBJ2-7; D unclear. In germline, CDR1 is SGHRS, CDR2 YFSETQ. This CDR3 is built from 12 residues. Trimming removed 7 bases at V and 6 bases at J, with 14 bases between.

V gene TRBV25-1 combines with J gene TRBJ2-7; D is possibly TRBD1 (5 bases). Germline CDR1 and CDR2: MGHDK and SYGVNS. The CDR3 spans 13 residues. The V gene lost 6 bases and the J gene lost 10 bases, with 19 bases spanning the gap. The CDR3 is CASSIRTQGEQYF. The CDR3 DNA sequence: TGTGCCAGCAGCATTCGAACGCAGGGTGAACAGTACTTC.

The chain carries TRBV6-5 and TRBJ1-1; possible D gene TRBD1, 5 bases. V shed 5 bases and J shed 5 bases, with 18 bases lying between them. The CDR3 extends over 15 amino acids. The germline V gene has CDR1 MNHEY and CDR2 SVGAGI. CDR3 amino acids: CASSGRETRGTEAFF. CDR3 in DNA: TGTGCCAGCAGTGGGAGAGAAACCCGGGGGACTGAAGCTTTCTTT.

This sequence joins TRBV5-6 and TRBJ2-2; D remains unclear. Trimming shortened V by 2 bases and J by 0 bases, and 5 bases separated the two germline ends. Germline V gene sequence: CDR1 SGHDT, CDR2 YYEEEE. CDR3 size: 14 residues. DNA of the CDR3: TGTGCCAGCAGCTTCTTAACGAACACCGGGGAGCTGTTTTTT. Translation: CASSFLTNTGELFF.

The rearrangement joins TRBV7-2 to TRBJ2-7; 10 bases are a match to TRBD2. Trimming removed 4 bases from V and 3 bases from J; junction bases left unmatched: 3. Looked up from germline, CDR1 is SGHTA and CDR2 is FQGNSA. The CDR3 runs 14 residues. For the CDR3, the DNA is TGTGCCAGCAGCTGGGAGCGGGGGGGCTACGAGCAGTACTTC. Protein sequence: CASSWERGGYEQYF.

V is TRBV7-8 and J is TRBJ1-1, with D hard to call. CDR3 size: 12 residues. Trimming removed 2 bases at V and 11 bases at J, with 12 bases between. Germline lookup yields CDR1 SGHVS and CDR2 FQNEAQ. CDR3 in amino acids: CASSLSNHGAFF. In DNA, the CDR3 is TGTGCCAGCAGCTTATCCAACCACGGGGCTTTCTTT.

This clone showed up just a few times. This rearrangement joins TRBV11-2 to TRBJ2-1; the match to TRBD2 covers 7 bases. V dropped 4 bases and J dropped 7; count of bases not matched to a gene: 13. Germline CDR1 reads SGHAT; CDR2 reads FQNNGV. This CDR3 comprises 16 residues. The CDR3 here is CASSYSARLAMNEQFF. In DNA form, the CDR3 reads TGTGCCAGCAGCTACTCGGCCAGACTAGCCATGAATGAGCAGTTCTTC.

V gene TRBV6-5 combines with J gene TRBJ2-5; D gene ambiguous. The V gene's germline CDR1 is MNHEY and CDR2 SVGAGI. V shed 1 base and J shed 5 bases, with 14 bases lying between them. This CDR3 has 15 amino acids. The CDR3 nucleotides are TGTGCCAGCAGTTACTACTACGCGGCGACGGAGACCCAGTACTTC. Protein sequence: CASSYYYAATETQYF.

V is TRBV7-2 and J is TRBJ1-2; no clear D gene. The V end lost 1 base, the J end lost 4 bases, and 7 bases lay between the germline ends. The CDR3 covers 13 residues. Germline values: CDR1 SGHTA, CDR2 FQGNSA. The CDR3 loop reads CASSLVVGYGYTF. Written as DNA, the CDR3 is TGTGCCAGCAGCTTAGTCGTTGGCTATGGCTACACCTTC.

This clone was counted only a few times. The gene calls are TRBV7-6 and TRBJ2-1, with TRBD1 identical over 8 bases. The junction had 8 bases not matched to a gene; V was cut back by 5 bases and J by 11 bases. The CDR3 has 13 amino acids. Germline V gives CDR1 SGHVS, CDR2 FNYEAQ. The CDR3 protein is CASSEGQALKQFF. The CDR3 nucleotides are TGTGCCAGCAGCGAGGGACAGGCCTTAAAGCAGTTCTTC.

The genes are TRBV27 and TRBJ2-3, with a tentative D call TRBD1 (5 bases). The germline V gene has CDR1 MNHEY and CDR2 SMNVEV (reference sequence). Trimming stripped 5 bases from V and 4 bases from J, with 10 bases between. The CDR3 has 13 amino acids. The CDR3 here is CASSLQGSDTQYF. The CDR3 DNA reads TGTGCCAGCAGTCTCCAGGGTTCAGATACGCAGTATTTT.

The chain joins TRBV7-9 to TRBJ2-1; 11 bases match TRBD2. This CDR3 region has 15 residues. The germline V gene encodes CDR1 SEHNR and CDR2 FQNEAQ (reference sequence). After removal of 0 bases from V and 9 bases from J, the junction contained 4 bases not matched to a gene. In nucleotides, the CDR3 is TGTGCCAGCAGCTTAGCGCTAGCGGGAGGAGGTGAGCAGTTCTTC. Translated, it gives CASSLALAGGGEQFF.

This clone has a handful of counts. The V gene is TRBV18, the J gene TRBJ1-3, with D perhaps matching TRBD1 (5 bases). CDR1 is KGHSH and CDR2 is LQKENI in the germline V gene. The CDR3 is 16 residues long. V was pared by 0 bases and J by 0 bases, with 9 bases between. Here the CDR3 reads CASSPPGASSGNTIYF. In DNA, the CDR3 is TGTGCCAGCTCACCACCTGGGGCCAGCTCTGGAAACACCATATATTTT.

This sequence joins TRBV30 and TRBJ2-7, with D maybe TRBD2 (6 bases). This CDR3 has 16 amino acids. The germline V gene encodes CDR1 GTSNPN and CDR2 SVGIG (reference sequence). Trimming took 0 bases from V and 5 from J, leaving 20 bases between them. CDR3 sequence reads: CAWSVKTGVRGHEQYF. The CDR3 region has the DNA TGTGCCTGGAGTGTTAAAACGGGGGTGCGAGGGCACGAGCAGTACTTC. The full variable domain, completed using reference TRBV30 and TRBJ2-7, is SQTIHQWPATLVQPVGSPLSLECTVEGTSNPNLYWYRQAAGRGLQLLFYSVGIGQISSEVPQNLSASRPQDRQFILSSKKLLLSDSGFYLCAWSVKTGVRGHEQYFGPGTRLTVT.

V usage is TRBV5-1 and J usage is TRBJ1-6; 8 nucleotides match TRBD1. This CDR3 region has 14 residues. Germline V gene data show CDR1 as SGHRS and CDR2 as YFSETQ. With 4 bases clipped from V and 6 bases from J, the junction kept 3 bases outside the gene matches. CDR3 DNA sequence: TGCGCCAGCAGCGGGGGACAGGTTAATTCACCCCTCCACTTT. Amino acids: CASSGGQVNSPLHF.

The chain has TRBV28 and TRBJ1-2; a weak D match, TRBD1 (5 bases). The CDR3 extends over 12 amino acids. V lost 6 bases, J lost 8 bases, and 13 bases lay in between. Germline V gene lookup returns CDR1 MDHEN and CDR2 SYDVKM. In DNA form, the CDR3 reads TGTGCCAGCAGACGTGACAGTGGCGGCTACACCTTC. This codes for CASRRDSGGYTF.